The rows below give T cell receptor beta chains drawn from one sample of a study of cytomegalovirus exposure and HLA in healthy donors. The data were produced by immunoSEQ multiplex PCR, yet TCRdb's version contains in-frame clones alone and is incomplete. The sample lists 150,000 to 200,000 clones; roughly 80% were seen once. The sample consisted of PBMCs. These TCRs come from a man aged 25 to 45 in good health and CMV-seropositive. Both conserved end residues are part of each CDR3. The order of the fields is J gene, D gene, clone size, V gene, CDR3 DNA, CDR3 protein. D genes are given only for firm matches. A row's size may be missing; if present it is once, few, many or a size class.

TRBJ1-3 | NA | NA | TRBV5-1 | TGCGCCAGCAGCTTGGATTCATATGAGCCTGGAAACACCATATATTTT | CASSLDSYEPGNTIYF
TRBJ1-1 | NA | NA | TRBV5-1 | TGCGCCAGCAGTCTTGGGGGGACTAACACTGAAGCTTTCTTT | CASSLGGTNTEAFF
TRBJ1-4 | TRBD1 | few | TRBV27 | TGTGCCAGCAGTGTATCGGACAGGCAAGGTGAAAAACTGTTTTTT | CASSVSDRQGEKLFF
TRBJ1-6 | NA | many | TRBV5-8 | TGTGCCAGCAGCTTGGGCCAGGGTGGTAATTCACCCCTCCACTTT | CASSLGQGGNSPLHF
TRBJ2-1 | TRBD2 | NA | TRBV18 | TGTGCCAGCTCACGGGTAATGGTCCTAGCGGGAGACTATGAGCAGTTCTTC | CASSRVMVLAGDYEQFF
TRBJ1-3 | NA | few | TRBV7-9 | TGTGCCAGCAGCTCTGGGACATTTGGAAACACCATATATTTT | CASSSGTFGNTIYF
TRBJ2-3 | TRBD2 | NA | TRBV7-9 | TGTGCCAGCAGCCCACTAGCGGGGAGGGCAGATACGCAGTATTTT | CASSPLAGRADTQYF
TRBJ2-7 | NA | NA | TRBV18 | TGTGCCAGCTCACCAGGGGGACAATCTACCTACGAGCAGTACTTC | CASSPGGQSTYEQYF
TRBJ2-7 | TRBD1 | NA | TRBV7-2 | TGTGCCAGCAGCCTCCTAGGACAGGGGTTTTACGAGCAGTACTTC | CASSLLGQGFYEQYF
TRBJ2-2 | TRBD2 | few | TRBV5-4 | TGTGCCAGCAGCCGGGTTGGGGGAGGGACCGGGGAGCTGTTTTTT | CASSRVGGGTGELFF
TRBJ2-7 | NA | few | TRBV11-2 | TGTGCCAGCAGCTTAGGGACTATTGAGCAGTACTTC | CASSLGTIEQYF
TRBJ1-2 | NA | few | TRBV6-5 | TGTGCCAGCAGAAGGGGAGCGGGTAACTATGGCTACACCTTC | CASRRGAGNYGYTF
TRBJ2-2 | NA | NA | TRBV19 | TGTGCCAGTAGTGGGCCCCGGGACTCCCTCTACACCGGGGAGCTGTTTTTT | CASSGPRDSLYTGELFF
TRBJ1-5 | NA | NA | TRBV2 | TGTGCCAGCAGTGATTCACAGCCCCAGCATTTT | CASSDSQPQHF
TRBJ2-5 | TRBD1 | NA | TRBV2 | TGTGCCAGCCGCACGAGACAGGGAATGTACTTC | CASRTRQGMYF
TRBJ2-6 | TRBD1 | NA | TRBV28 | TGTGCCAGCAGCGGGACAGGGGTGATCTCTGGGGCCAACGTCCTGACTTTC | CASSGTGVISGANVLTF
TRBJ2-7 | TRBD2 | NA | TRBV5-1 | TGCGCCAGCAGCTTGGCCAAGGGAGGAGCGGGAGGACGATCGATTAAGCAGTACTTC | CASSLAKGGAGGRSIKQYF
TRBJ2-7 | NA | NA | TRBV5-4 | TGTGCCAGCAGCTTGGACGACTATTACGAGCAGTACTTC | CASSLDDYYEQYF
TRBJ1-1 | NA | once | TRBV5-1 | TGCGCCAGCTCCTCCTGGTGGACACCGGAGAACACTGAAGCTTTCTTT | CASSSWWTPENTEAFF
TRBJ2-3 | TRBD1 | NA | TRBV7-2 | TGTGCCAGCAGCCCACAGACAGGGGTAGATACGCAGTATTTT | CASSPQTGVDTQYF
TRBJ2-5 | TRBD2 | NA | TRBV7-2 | TGTGCCAGCGGACAAGCGGGAGTAGAGACCCAGTACTTC | CASGQAGVETQYF
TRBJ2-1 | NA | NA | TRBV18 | TGTGCCAGCTCACCAGGAGGACGGAGAGGTGGCAATGAGCAGTTCTTC | CASSPGGRRGGNEQFF
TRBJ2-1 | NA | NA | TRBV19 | TGTGCCAGTAGTATGAAGAGGTTTTGGAATGAACAGTTCTTC | CASSMKRFWNEQFF
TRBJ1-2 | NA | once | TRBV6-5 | TGTGCCAGCAGTTACGTACGGGACTATGGCTACACCTTC | CASSYVRDYGYTF
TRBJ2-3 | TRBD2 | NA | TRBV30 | TGTGCCTGGAGTGTAGCTAGCGGGGGGGAAGATACGCAGTATTTT | CAWSVASGGEDTQYF
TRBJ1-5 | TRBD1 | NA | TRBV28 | TGTGCCAGCACCCAATTATACTTCGGGACAGACAATCAGCCCCAGCATTTT | CASTQLYFGTDNQPQHF
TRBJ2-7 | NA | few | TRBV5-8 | TGTGCCAGCAGCTTTCGGGACTCACGCTCCTACGAGCAGTACTTC | CASSFRDSRSYEQYF
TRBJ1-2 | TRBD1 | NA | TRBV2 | TGTGCCAGCAGTGAAGGCAGGGGGCTCATTAACTATGGCTACACCTTC | CASSEGRGLINYGYTF
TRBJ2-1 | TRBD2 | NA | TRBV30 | TGTGCCTGGGCTTTCGGACTAGCGGGATTCAATGAGCAGTTCTTC | CAWAFGLAGFNEQFF
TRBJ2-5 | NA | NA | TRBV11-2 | TGTGCCAGCAGCTTAAGTGGGGCGGAGACCCAGTACTTC | CASSLSGAETQYF
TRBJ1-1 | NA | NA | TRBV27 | TGTGCCAGGGAGGCGAACACTGAAGCTTTCTTT | CAREANTEAFF
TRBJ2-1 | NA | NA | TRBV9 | TGTGCCAGCAGCGTCCCGGTGGAAGGGGGCGGGAGGCTGTATGAGCAGTTCTTC | CASSVPVEGGGRLYEQFF
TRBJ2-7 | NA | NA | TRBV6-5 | TGTGCCAGCAGTTACCTCGAAGGGGGGGACTACGAGCAGTACTTC | CASSYLEGGDYEQYF
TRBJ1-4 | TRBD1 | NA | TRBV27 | TGTGCCAGCAGTTTAAGGACAGGGGGCGAAAAACTGTTTTTT | CASSLRTGGEKLFF
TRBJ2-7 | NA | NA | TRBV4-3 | TGCGCCAGCAGCCCCAAAGGGGCGCTCGAGCAGTACTTC | CASSPKGALEQYF
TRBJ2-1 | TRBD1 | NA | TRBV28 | TGTGCCAGCAGAGCCTCCGGGACAGGGCAGTTCTTC | CASRASGTGQFF
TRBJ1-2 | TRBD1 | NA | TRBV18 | TGTGCCAGCTCACTCCAATCCGGGACAGCTAACTATGGCTACACCTTC | CASSLQSGTANYGYTF
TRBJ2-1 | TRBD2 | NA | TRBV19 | TGTGCCAGTAGTTTGCCTAGCGGGGTAGATTACAATGAGCAGTTCTTC | CASSLPSGVDYNEQFF
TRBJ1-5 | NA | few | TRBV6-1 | TGTGCCAGCAGTGAAGGGAACACACAGTGGCCCCAGCATTTT | CASSEGNTQWPQHF